One sample yielded the 27 T cell receptor beta chains listed below, sequenced in a study of response to subunit inactivated influenza vaccine. TCRdb reanalysed the RT-PCR reads using MiXCR and keeps one entry per CDR3 protein. Of around 540,000 distinct CDR3 sequences detected, roughly 10% appear once; the ten largest clones hold approximately 10%. The sample in question was PBMCs from blood, obtained on the day of vaccination. The receptor source for this set is a middle-aged man who received an inactivated influenza vaccine.

The V call is TRBV12-3 or TRBV12-4, the J call TRBJ2-7, with D tentatively TRBD1 or TRBD2 (6 bases each). CDR3 length: 13 amino acids. Trimming removed 11 bases from V and 0 bases from J, with 14 bases in between. CDR3 DNA: TGTGCCTGCAAAGGGGGAGGCTCCTACGAGCAGTACTTC. Translating gives CACKGGGSYEQYF.

A few counts support this clonotype. The chain combines TRBV7-3 with TRBJ2-3, with 8 bases matching TRBD2. Germline lookup yields CDR1 SGHTA and CDR2 FQGTGA. This CDR3 spans 14 amino acids. V shed 1 base and J 5 bases; nucleotides not matched to a gene: 2. Here the CDR3 DNA reads TGTGCCAGCAGCTTAAGTAGCGGGATAGATACGCAGTATTTT. Translated, it gives CASSLSSGIDTQYF.

The chain has TRBV6-1 and TRBJ1-1; no clear D. CDR1 is MNHNS, CDR2 SASEGT, per germline. The CDR3 covers 14 residues. The ends were cut back, 6 bases at V and 1 base at J, with 12 bases in the middle. The CDR3 spells CASSPDTSNTEAFF. DNA of the CDR3: TGTGCCAGCAGCCCTGACACCTCGAACACTGAAGCTTTCTTT.

A few counts support this clonotype. The chain combines TRBV27 with TRBJ2-1, with a tentative D call TRBD2 (5 bases). The V gene's germline CDR1 is MNHEY and CDR2 SMNVEV (reference sequence). Trimming shortened V by 3 bases and J by 1 base, and 19 bases separated the two germline ends. There are 18 residues in the CDR3. The CDR3 DNA sequence: TGTGCCAGCAGTTTTGTAGTCGGGGAGTTTAATTCCTACAATGAGCAGTTCTTC. Protein sequence: CASSFVVGEFNSYNEQFF.

The chain combines TRBV7-2 with TRBJ2-7; TRBD1 matches 9 bases. The V gene's germline CDR1 is SGHTA and CDR2 FQGNSA. CDR3 length: 11 residues. V was clipped by 11 bases and J by 6 bases; unmatched bases: 5. This chain's CDR3 is CASDRGSEQYF. CDR3 nucleotides: TGTGCCTCGGACAGGGGATCCGAGCAGTACTTC.

This clonotype was seen ten or more times. The V gene is TRBV20-1, the J gene TRBJ1-2; possible D gene TRBD1, 6 bases. The germline V gene encodes CDR1 DFQATT and CDR2 SNEGSKA (reference sequence). The CDR3 is 14 amino acids. V dropped 6 bases and J dropped 4 bases, with 18 bases sitting between them. CDR3 sequence: CSATARQASYGYTF. The CDR3 bases are TGCAGTGCCACCGCTCGACAGGCGTCCTATGGCTACACCTTC.

The V and J genes are TRBV20-1 and TRBJ2-1, with a tentative D call TRBD1 (5 bases). CDR1 DFQATT and CDR2 SNEGSKA come from the germline V gene (reference sequence). The CDR3 covers 16 residues. V was shortened by 0 bases and J by 1 base, with 13 bases between the two germline ends. For the CDR3, the DNA is TGCAGTGCTAGAGATGACTGGGGCGGATCCTACAATGAGCAGTTCTTC. It specifies CSARDDWGGSYNEQFF.

The chain uses TRBV6-1 and TRBJ1-5, with D perhaps matching TRBD1 (6 bases). Germline V gene sequence: CDR1 MNHNS, CDR2 SASEGT. This CDR3 region has 15 residues. Between the trimmed V and J ends, which lost 4 bases and 0 bases, there was a span of 10 bases. The CDR3 DNA is TGTGCCAGCAGTGGGGACACCTATAGCAATCAGCCCCAGCATTTT. Translation: CASSGDTYSNQPQHF.

This clonotype has only a few counts. The chain is built from TRBV5-1 and TRBJ2-3; tentatively, D is TRBD1 or TRBD2 (5 bases each). V was shortened by 4 bases and J by 0 bases, with 15 bases between the two germline ends. This CDR3 comprises 16 residues. Germline V gene lookup returns CDR1 SGHRS and CDR2 YFSETQ. Written as DNA, the CDR3 is TGCGCCAGCAGCCCCATGGGGGTAACTAGCACAGATACGCAGTATTTT. This gives the protein CASSPMGVTSTDTQYF.

The gene calls are TRBV18 and TRBJ2-2; D ambiguous. Trimming left V 2 bases short and J 3 bases short, with 10 bases between. CDR1 and CDR2 (germline): KGHSH, LQKENI. The CDR3 contains 15 residues. The chain's CDR3 is CASSPNGLYTGELFF. The CDR3 region has the DNA TGTGCCAGCTCACCAAACGGCCTATACACCGGGGAGCTGTTTTTT.

This clonotype was found once. The V gene is TRBV27, the J gene TRBJ1-5; a possible D gene is TRBD1 (6 bases). V lost 5 bases to trimming and J lost 3 bases, with 14 bases between them. Germline values: CDR1 MNHEY, CDR2 SMNVEV (reference sequence). The CDR3 consists of 15 residues. CDR3 DNA sequence: TGTGCCAGCAGTCCGACGACAGGCGTCAATCAGCCCCAGCATTTT. It specifies CASSPTTGVNQPQHF.

The chain joins TRBV7-9 to TRBJ2-7, with D perhaps matching TRBD2 (5 bases). Germline V lookup: CDR1 SEHNR, CDR2 FQNEAQ (reference sequence). Deletions cut 5 bases from V and 3 bases from J, with 17 bases between. This CDR3 has 15 amino acids. Here the CDR3 reads CASSPPEWAGYEQYF. CDR3 coding DNA: TGTGCCAGCAGCCCACCAGAGTGGGCGGGCTACGAGCAGTACTTC.

This clonotype occurred a few times. This chain joins TRBV20-1 and TRBJ2-6; D is undetermined. Per germline, CDR1 DFQATT and CDR2 SNEGSKA (reference sequence). V shed 6 bases and J shed 1 base, with 7 bases lying between them. The CDR3 spans 13 residues. CDR3 loop: CSAQASGANVLTF. The CDR3 nucleotides are TGCAGTGCCCAGGCGTCTGGGGCCAACGTCCTGACTTTC.

This clonotype was seen a handful of times. V is TRBV9 and J is TRBJ1-2, with D possibly being TRBD1 (5 bases). Germline CDR1 SGDLS, CDR2 YYNGEE. V lost 3 bases and J 3 bases, leaving 18 bases between the germline ends. There are 16 residues in the CDR3. The CDR3 loop reads CASSDNPSGTDYGYTF. DNA of the CDR3: TGTGCCAGCAGCGACAACCCTTCCGGGACGGACTATGGCTACACCTTC.

This clonotype was seen ten or more times. The chain carries TRBV7-2 and TRBJ2-7, with 7 bases that match TRBD1. CDR3 length: 14 residues. Per germline, CDR1 SGHTA and CDR2 FQGNSA. The ends lost 4 bases at V and 2 bases at J; junction bases unmatched: 5. The CDR3: CASSYSGQPYEQYF. CDR3 DNA sequence: TGTGCCAGCAGCTACTCGGGACAGCCCTACGAGCAGTACTTC.

The rearrangement uses TRBV6-5 and TRBJ1-1; perhaps TRBD1 as D (6 bases). The CDR3 consists of 17 residues. Trimming took 2 bases from V and 0 from J, leaving 16 bases between them. The germline V gene has CDR1 MNHEY and CDR2 SVGAGI. The CDR3 reads CASSYARGVRMNTEAFF. The DNA of the CDR3 is TGTGCCAGCAGTTACGCCAGGGGCGTGAGGATGAACACTGAAGCTTTCTTT.

The chain is built from TRBV11-2 and TRBJ2-3, with D perhaps being TRBD1 or TRBD2 (5 bases each). The CDR3 covers 20 residues. The V end lost 1 base, the J end lost 1 base, and 24 bases lay between the germline ends. CDR1 is SGHAT, CDR2 FQNNGV, per germline. CDR3: CASSLGDLGEFVVGTDTQYF. The CDR3 DNA reads TGTGCCAGCAGCTTAGGGGACCTAGGGGAATTCGTAGTTGGCACAGATACGCAGTATTTT.

This clonotype appeared a few times. The rearrangement links TRBV11-2 to TRBJ2-6, with TRBD1 matching over 9 bases. Looked up from germline, CDR1 is SGHAT and CDR2 is FQNNGV. The CDR3 covers 17 residues. V shed 5 bases, J shed 4 bases, and the junction held 9 bases outside the gene matches. The DNA of the CDR3 is TGTGCCAGCAGCCGGGACAGGGTCTTGAGAGGGGCCAACGTCCTGACTTTC. Amino acid sequence: CASSRDRVLRGANVLTF.

The chain joins TRBV7-2 to TRBJ2-1; 7 bases fit TRBD2. Trimming took 5 bases from V and 4 from J; bases not matched to a gene: 8. CDR3 length: 15 residues. Looked up from germline, CDR1 is SGHTA and CDR2 is FQGNSA. The DNA of the CDR3 is TGTGCCAGCAGCCCACGGGGAGGGAAATACAATGAGCAGTTCTTC. Translating it yields CASSPRGGKYNEQFF.

The gene calls are TRBV28 and TRBJ2-1; 11 nucleotides align to TRBD1. The length of the CDR3 is 15 residues. Germline CDR1 MDHEN, CDR2 SYDVKM. V gave up 4 bases and J gave up 3 bases; unmatched junction bases: 2. CDR3 in amino acids: CASSWGQGVYNEQFF. CDR3 DNA sequence: TGTGCCAGCAGTTGGGGACAGGGGGTCTACAATGAGCAGTTCTTC.

The chain uses TRBV29-1 and TRBJ2-7, with 9 bases fitting TRBD1. Germline V CDR1 and CDR2: SQVTM, ANQGSEA. The CDR3 consists of 13 residues. Trimming at V came to 4 bases and at J to 5 bases, leaving 6 bases not matched to a gene. This CDR3 is CSVAGTGRDEQYF. The DNA for the CDR3 is TGCAGCGTTGCCGGGACAGGGAGGGACGAGCAGTACTTC.

The gene calls are TRBV15 and TRBJ1-6, with 7 bases matching TRBD1. The CDR3 has 14 residues. The germline V gene has CDR1 LNHNV and CDR2 YYDKDF (reference sequence). Trimming at V came to 1 base and at J to 7 bases, leaving 1 base not matched to a gene. CDR3 nucleotides: TGTGCCACCAGCAGAGTAGGGGGCAATTCACCCCTCCACTTT. It specifies CATSRVGGNSPLHF.

This clonotype was seen ten or more times. This chain joins TRBV10-1 and TRBJ1-1; D call uncertain. The germline gives CDR1 WNHNN, CDR2 SYGVQD (reference sequence). CDR3 length: 13 residues. Trimming left V 7 bases short and J 1 base short, with 10 bases between. The CDR3 is CASTSGRNTEAFF. The CDR3 nucleotides read TGCGCCAGCACCTCCGGTCGGAACACTGAAGCTTTCTTT.

This clonotype appeared a few times. One junction end does not reproduce the germline sequence, and a read error may be involved. V and J are TRBV7-2 and TRBJ2-1; weak D call: TRBD1 (5 bases). Looked up from germline, CDR1 is SGHTA and CDR2 is FQGNSA. The CDR3 extends over 14 amino acids. As DNA, the CDR3 is TGTGCCAGCAGTTTAGGGGCCGACTACAATGAGCAGTTCTTC. This gives the protein CASSLGADYNEQFF.

This clonotype was observed a handful of times. The rearrangement links TRBV5-1 to TRBJ2-6; D remains ambiguous. The CDR3 consists of 15 residues. Germline assignment: CDR1 SGHRS and CDR2 YFSETQ. V was trimmed by 4 bases and J by 2 bases, leaving 10 bases between them. CDR3 in DNA: TGCGCCAGCAGCCCCCAGGTGCCTGGGGCCAACGTCCTGACTTTC. This gives the protein CASSPQVPGANVLTF.

This clonotype was counted a few times. CDR3 sequence reads: CASSLGSRSYEQYF. DNA of the CDR3: TGTGCCAGCAGTTTAGGCTCGCGGAGCTACGAGCAGTACTTC. The chain uses TRBV12-3 or TRBV12-4 and TRBJ2-7; D ambiguous. CDR3 size: 14 residues. Trimming took 1 base from V and 3 from J, leaving 10 bases between them.

The chain combines TRBV7-2 with TRBJ1-3; D not resolved. Germline assignment: CDR1 SGHTA and CDR2 FQGNSA. Trimming left V 5 bases short and J 2 bases short, with 7 bases between. The CDR3 consists of 13 residues. The CDR3 sequence: CASSPYTGNTIYF. CDR3 sequence (DNA): TGTGCCAGCAGCCCTTACACTGGAAACACCATATATTTT.